The present T cell receptor beta chain was sequenced within a study of cytomegalovirus exposure and HLA in healthy donors (dated by TCRdb to about 2017). Turning to the overall study: A later analysis indicated that the 95 to 150 validation repertoires were generated on the platform also employed for the approximately 700 repertoires of the first cohort. The study aimed to test whether cataloging public T cell receptors could reveal signatures of past pathogen exposure. A separate validation cohort of approximately 120 different subjects was used in addition to the approximately 700-subject first cohort. To predict cytomegalovirus infection status, the study combined high-throughput TCR immunosequencing, statistical association of individual TCRs with disease status, and machine learning. Broad study findings and their caveats: In vitro tests confirmed that three of the cytomegalovirus-associated TCR beta chains recognize cytomegalovirus antigens. A later analysis lacked HLA typing for the validation cohort, so it scored co-occurrence in that cohort across all 110 or so repertoires. The authors suggested that the approach could potentially be extended to other disease states and immunological phenotypes. A total of roughly 160 TCR beta chains were listed by the study as associated with cytomegalovirus. A later analysis found that TCRs clustered in the first cohort also tended to co-occur in the roughly 120 validation repertoires, with more than 90% of cluster scores above 0. The classifier was reported to diagnose cytomegalovirus status with high specificity and sensitivity in both the original cohort and the validation cohort. While some public TCRs were present in many individuals, most TCR sequences turned up only very rarely across donors.

V is pared back by 6 bases and J by 4 bases, with 12 bases lying between the germline termini. Per the germline V gene, MGHDK is the CDR1 and SYGVNS is the CDR2. CDR3 length: 13 amino acids, cysteine to phenylalanine. The read is trimmed to its CDR3 DNA, 39 bases read in frame from base 1. This clone has just a few counts. Its cognate antigen has yet to be identified. The sample holds no much larger clone one base away, and base qualities are not on file. Libraries were prepared through the immunoSEQ multiplex PCR assay. From the authors' description of their analysis: A statistical classification framework was built to diagnose cytomegalovirus status from the catalog of TCR beta chain sequences. TCRdb mirrors the immuneACCESS table, restricted to in-frame sequences. Some clones are absent from its copies; in checked studies, under half trace to an unresolved V gene, and the reason for the others is unknown. V, J and clone size derive from that table, while D and trimming were established from the DNA sequence. This sample comprises 120,000 or so clones, more than 75% of them detected only once. Almost 1.5% of the sample rests with the top ten.

Donors formed part of the validation cohort, which comprised 120 subjects and was distinct from the first cohort of under 750 subjects. The source is a woman aged 25 to 39 in good health and CMV-seropositive. The sample consisted of PBMCs. The rearrangement joined TRBV25-1 to TRBJ1-2, and possibly TRBD1, on 6 matching bases. The nucleotides are TGTGCCAGCAGGGAACAGGGAGGCTATGGCTACACCTTC. It encodes CASREQGGYGYTF.